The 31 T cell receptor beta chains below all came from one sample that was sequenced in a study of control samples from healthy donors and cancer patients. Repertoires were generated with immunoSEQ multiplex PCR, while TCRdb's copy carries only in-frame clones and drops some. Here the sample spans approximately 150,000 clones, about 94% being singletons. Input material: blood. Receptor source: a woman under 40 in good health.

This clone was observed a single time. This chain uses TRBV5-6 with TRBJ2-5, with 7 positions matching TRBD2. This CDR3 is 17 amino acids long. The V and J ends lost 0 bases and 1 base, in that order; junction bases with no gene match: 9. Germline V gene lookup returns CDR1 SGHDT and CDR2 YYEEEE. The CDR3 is CASSLGRTRPIQETQYF. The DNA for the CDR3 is TGTGCCAGCAGCTTGGGGAGGACTAGACCTATCCAAGAGACCCAGTACTTC.

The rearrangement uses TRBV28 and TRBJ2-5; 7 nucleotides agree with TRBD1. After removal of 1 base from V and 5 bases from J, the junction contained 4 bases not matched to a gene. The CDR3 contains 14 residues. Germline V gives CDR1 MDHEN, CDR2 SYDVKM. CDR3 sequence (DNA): TGTGCCAGCAGTTTATTAGGGGGCGGGGAGACCCAGTACTTC. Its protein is CASSLLGGGETQYF.

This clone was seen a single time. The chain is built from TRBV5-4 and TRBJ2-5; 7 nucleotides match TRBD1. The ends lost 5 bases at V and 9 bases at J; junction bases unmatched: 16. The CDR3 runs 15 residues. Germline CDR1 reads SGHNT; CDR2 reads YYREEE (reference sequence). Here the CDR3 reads CASSYSDRPKVAQYF. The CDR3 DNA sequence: TGTGCCAGCAGTTATTCGGACAGGCCCAAAGTCGCCCAGTACTTC.

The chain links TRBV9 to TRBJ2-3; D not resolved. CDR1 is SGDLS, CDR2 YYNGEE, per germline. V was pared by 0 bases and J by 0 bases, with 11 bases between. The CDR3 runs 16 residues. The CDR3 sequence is CASSVESAPSTDTQYF. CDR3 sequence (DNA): TGTGCCAGCAGCGTAGAATCGGCACCTAGCACAGATACGCAGTATTTT.

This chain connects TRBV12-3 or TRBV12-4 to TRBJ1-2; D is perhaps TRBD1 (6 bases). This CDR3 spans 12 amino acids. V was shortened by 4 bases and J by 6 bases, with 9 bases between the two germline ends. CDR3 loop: CASSSSGDGYTF. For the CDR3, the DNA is TGTGCCAGCAGTTCATCAGGGGATGGCTACACCTTC.

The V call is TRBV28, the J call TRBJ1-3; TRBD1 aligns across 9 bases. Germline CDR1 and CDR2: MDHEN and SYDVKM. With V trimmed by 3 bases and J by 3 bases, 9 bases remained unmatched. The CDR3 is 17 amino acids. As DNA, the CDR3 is TGTGCCAGCAGTTTCCCTTGGACAGGGGACAGTGGAAACACCATATATTTT. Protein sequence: CASSFPWTGDSGNTIYF.

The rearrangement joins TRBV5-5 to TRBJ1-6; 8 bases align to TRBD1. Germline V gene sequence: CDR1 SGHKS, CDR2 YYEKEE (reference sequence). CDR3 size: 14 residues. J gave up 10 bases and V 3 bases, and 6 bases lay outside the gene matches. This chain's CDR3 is CASSSDRGQSPLHF. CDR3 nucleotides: TGTGCCAGCAGCTCAGACAGGGGCCAGTCACCCCTCCACTTT.

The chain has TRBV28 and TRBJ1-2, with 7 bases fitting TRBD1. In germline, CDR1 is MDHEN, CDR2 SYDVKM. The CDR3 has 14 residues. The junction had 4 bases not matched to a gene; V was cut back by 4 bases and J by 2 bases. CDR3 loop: CASSSGTDNYGYTF. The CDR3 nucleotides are TGTGCCAGCAGTTCGGGGACAGACAACTATGGCTACACCTTC.

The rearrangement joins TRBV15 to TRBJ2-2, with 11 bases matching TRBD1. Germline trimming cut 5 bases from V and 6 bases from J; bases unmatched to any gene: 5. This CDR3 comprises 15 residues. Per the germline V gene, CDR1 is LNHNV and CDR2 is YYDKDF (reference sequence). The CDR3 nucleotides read TGTGCCACCAGCGGGGACAGGGGGGGAGCCGGGGAGCTGTTTTTT. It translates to CATSGDRGGAGELFF. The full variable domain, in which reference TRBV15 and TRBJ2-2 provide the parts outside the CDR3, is DAMVIQNPRYQVTQFGKPVTLSCSQTLNHNVMYWYQQKSSQAPKLLFHYYDKDFNNEADTPDNFQSRRPNTSFCFLDIRSPGLGDTAMYLCATSGDRGGAGELFFGEGSRLTVL.

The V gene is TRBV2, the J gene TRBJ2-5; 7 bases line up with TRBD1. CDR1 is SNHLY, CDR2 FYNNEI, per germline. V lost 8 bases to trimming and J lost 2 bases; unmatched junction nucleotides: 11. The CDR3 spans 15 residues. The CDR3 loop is CASGGRGTAQETQYF. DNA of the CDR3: TGTGCCAGCGGAGGTAGAGGGACAGCACAAGAGACCCAGTACTTC.

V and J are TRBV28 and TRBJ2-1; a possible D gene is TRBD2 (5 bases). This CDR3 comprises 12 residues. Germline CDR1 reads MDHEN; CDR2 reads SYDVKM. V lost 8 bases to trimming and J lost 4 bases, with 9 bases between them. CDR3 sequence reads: CASRRAYNEQFF. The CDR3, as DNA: TGTGCCAGCCGGCGGGCTTACAATGAGCAGTTCTTC.

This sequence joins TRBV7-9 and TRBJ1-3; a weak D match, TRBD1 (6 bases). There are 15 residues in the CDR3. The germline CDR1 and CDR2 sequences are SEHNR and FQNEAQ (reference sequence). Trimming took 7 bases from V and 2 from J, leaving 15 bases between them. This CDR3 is CASTQARTAGNTIYF. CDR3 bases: TGTGCCAGCACCCAAGCTAGGACAGCTGGAAACACCATATATTTT. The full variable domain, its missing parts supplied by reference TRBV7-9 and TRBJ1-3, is DTGVSQNPRHKITKRGQNVTFRCDPISEHNRLYWYRQTLGQGPEFLTYFQNEAQLEKSRLLSDRFSAERPKGSFSTLEIQRTEQGDSAMYLCASTQARTAGNTIYFGEGSWLTVV.

Written as DNA, the CDR3 is TGTGCCAGCAGCTATATTAGCGGGATCGGGGAGCTGTTTTTT. Translation gives CASSYISGIGELFF. The V call is TRBV7-6, the J call TRBJ2-2, with TRBD2 matching 8 bases. Per germline, CDR1 SGHVS and CDR2 FNYEAQ. The CDR3 extends over 14 amino acids. Trimming removed 4 bases from V and 7 bases from J; junction bases left unmatched: 5.

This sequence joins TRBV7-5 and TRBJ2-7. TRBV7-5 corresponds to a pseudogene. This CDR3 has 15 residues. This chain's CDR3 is CVRSLETPMPYEQYF. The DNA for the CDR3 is TGTGTCAGAAGCTTAGAAACGCCAATGCCCTACGAGCAGTACTTC.

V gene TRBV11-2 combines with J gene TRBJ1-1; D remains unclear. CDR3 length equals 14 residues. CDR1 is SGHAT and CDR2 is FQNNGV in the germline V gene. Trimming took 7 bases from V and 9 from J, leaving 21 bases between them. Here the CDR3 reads CASNSLQRVPKAFF. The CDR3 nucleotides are TGTGCCAGCAACTCTCTCCAAAGGGTTCCAAAAGCTTTCTTT.

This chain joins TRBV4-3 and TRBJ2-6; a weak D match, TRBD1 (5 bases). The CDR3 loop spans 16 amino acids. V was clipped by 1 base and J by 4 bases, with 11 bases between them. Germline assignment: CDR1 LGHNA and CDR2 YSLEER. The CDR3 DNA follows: TGCGCCAGCAGCCAAGGGGGCAGGGCGGGGGCCAACGTCCTGACTTTC. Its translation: CASSQGGRAGANVLTF.

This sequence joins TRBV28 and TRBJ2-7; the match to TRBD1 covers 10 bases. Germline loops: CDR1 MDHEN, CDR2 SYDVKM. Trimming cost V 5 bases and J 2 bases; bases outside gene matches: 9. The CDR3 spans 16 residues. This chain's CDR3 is CASSPIPGQGTYEQYF. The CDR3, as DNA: TGTGCCAGCAGTCCGATCCCGGGACAGGGGACCTACGAGCAGTACTTC.

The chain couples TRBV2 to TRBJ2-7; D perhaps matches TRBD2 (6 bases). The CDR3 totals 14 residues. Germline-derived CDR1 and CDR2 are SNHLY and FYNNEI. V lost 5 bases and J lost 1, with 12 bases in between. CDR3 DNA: TGTGCCAGCAGTCCGTGGAGGGCTTCCTACGAGCAGTACTTC. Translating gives CASSPWRASYEQYF.

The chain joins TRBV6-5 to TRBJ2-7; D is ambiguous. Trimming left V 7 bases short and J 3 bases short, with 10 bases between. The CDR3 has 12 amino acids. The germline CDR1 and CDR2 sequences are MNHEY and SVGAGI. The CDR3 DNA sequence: TGTGCCAGCACCGGTCAGTACTACGAGCAGTACTTC. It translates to CASTGQYYEQYF.

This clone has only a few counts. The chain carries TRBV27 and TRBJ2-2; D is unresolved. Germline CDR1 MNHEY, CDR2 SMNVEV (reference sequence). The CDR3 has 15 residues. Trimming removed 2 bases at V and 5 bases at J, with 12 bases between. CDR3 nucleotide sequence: TGTGCCAGCAGTTTACGAGTGGATCAGACCGGGGAGCTGTTTTTT. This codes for CASSLRVDQTGELFF.

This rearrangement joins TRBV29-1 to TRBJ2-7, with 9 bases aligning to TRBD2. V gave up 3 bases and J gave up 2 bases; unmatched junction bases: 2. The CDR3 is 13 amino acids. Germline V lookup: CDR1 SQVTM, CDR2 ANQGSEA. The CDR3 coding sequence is TGCAGCGTTGATATAGCGGGGGCCTACGAGCAGTACTTC. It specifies CSVDIAGAYEQYF.

The CDR3 DNA is TGCGCCAGCAGCTTAAATAGCGCGAGCGGCGGGGAGACCCAGTACTTC. Protein: CASSLNSASGGETQYF. The chain uses TRBV5-1 and TRBJ2-5, with D tentatively TRBD2 (5 bases). CDR1 SGHRS and CDR2 YFSETQ come from the germline V gene. Trimming removed 2 bases from V and 5 bases from J, with 19 bases in between. The length of the CDR3 is 16 residues.

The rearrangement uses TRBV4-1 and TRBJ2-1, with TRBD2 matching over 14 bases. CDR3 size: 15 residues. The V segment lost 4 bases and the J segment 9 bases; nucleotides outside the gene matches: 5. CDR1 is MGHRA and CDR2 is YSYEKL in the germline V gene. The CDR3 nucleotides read TGCGCCAGCAGCCTAGGGACTAGCGGGAGAACTGAGCAGTTCTTC. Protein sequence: CASSLGTSGRTEQFF.

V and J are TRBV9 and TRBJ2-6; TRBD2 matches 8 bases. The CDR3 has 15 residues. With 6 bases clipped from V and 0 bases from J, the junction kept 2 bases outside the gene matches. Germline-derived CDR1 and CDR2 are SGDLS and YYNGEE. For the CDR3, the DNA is TGTGCCAGCACTAGCGGGTACTCTGGGGCCAACGTCCTGACTTTC. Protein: CASTSGYSGANVLTF.

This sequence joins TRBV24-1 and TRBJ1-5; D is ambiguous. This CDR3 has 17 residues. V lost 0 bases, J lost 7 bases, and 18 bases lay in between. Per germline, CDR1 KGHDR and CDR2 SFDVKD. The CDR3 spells CATSDLPPGKGVQPQHF. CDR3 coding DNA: TGTGCCACCAGTGATTTGCCCCCGGGCAAAGGCGTGCAGCCCCAGCATTTT.

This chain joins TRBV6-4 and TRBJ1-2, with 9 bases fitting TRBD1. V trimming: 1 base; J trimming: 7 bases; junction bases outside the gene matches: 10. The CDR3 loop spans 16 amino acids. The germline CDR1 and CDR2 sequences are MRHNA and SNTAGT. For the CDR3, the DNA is TGTGCCAGCAGTGACTACGGACAGGGGAGGTCTGGTGGCTACACCTTC. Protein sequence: CASSDYGQGRSGGYTF.

The CDR3 sequence is CASSQEGITDTQYF. The CDR3 DNA is TGTGCCAGCAGCCAGGAGGGTATTACAGATACGCAGTATTTT. The rearrangement uses TRBV11-1 and TRBJ2-3; a weak D match, TRBD2 (6 bases). V lost 5 bases to trimming and J lost 3 bases, with 12 bases between them. The CDR3 runs 14 residues. From germline, CDR1 is SGHAT and CDR2 FQDESV (reference sequence).

The CDR3 coding sequence is TGCGCCAGCAGCTTGCGGGAGACCCAGTACTTC. Translating gives CASSLRETQYF. The rearrangement links TRBV5-1 to TRBJ2-5, with D uncertain. This CDR3 spans 11 amino acids. Trimming cost V 1 base and J 5 bases, with 3 bases left between them. Germline assignment: CDR1 SGHRS and CDR2 YFSETQ.

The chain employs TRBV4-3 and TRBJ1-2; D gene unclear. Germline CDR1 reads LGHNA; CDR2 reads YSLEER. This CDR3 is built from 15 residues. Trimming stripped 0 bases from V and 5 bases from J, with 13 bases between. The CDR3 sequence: CASSQDQLSFYGYTF. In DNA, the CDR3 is TGCGCCAGCAGCCAAGATCAGTTATCCTTTTATGGCTACACCTTC.

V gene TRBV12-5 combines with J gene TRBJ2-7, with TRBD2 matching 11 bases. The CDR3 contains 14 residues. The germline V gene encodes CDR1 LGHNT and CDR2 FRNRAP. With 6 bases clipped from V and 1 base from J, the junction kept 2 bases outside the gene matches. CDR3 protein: CASGGTSGSYEQYF. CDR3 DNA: TGTGCTAGTGGGGGGACTAGCGGATCCTACGAGCAGTACTTC.

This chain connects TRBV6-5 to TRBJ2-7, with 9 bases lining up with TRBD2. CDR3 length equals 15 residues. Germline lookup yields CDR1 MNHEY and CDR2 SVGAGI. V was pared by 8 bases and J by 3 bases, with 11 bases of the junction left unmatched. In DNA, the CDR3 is TGTGCCAGCTTTACCACGGTAGCGGGAGACTACGAGCAGTACTTC. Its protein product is CASFTTVAGDYEQYF.